The 7 T cell receptor beta chains given below trace back to one sample, sequenced in a study of radiotherapy plus CTLA-4 blockade in lung cancer. TCRdb's table, derived via immunoSEQ multiplex PCR, lists solely in-frame clones and lacks some. The sample has 40,000 to 50,000 clones; around 83% are singletons. Sequenced here: peripheral blood, sampled from a patient treated with radiotherapy plus ipilimumab. The receptors come from a human donor with non-small cell lung cancer who had stable disease on radiotherapy plus ipilimumab.

This clone has just a few counts. This chain uses TRBV7-2 with TRBJ2-7; 8 nucleotides line up with TRBD1. Losses at the gene ends were 5 bases for V and 0 bases for J; bases not matched to a gene: 6. The CDR3 covers 15 residues. Per germline, CDR1 SGHTA and CDR2 FQGNSA. CDR3 sequence (DNA): TGTGCCAGCAGCAACTGGGACAGGAGCTCCTACGAGCAGTACTTC. Translating it yields CASSNWDRSSYEQYF. Combining the CDR3 with reference TRBV7-2 and TRBJ2-7 gives the whole variable domain GAGVSQSPSNKVTEKGKDVELRCDPISGHTALYWYRQSLGQGLEFLIYFQGNSAPDKSGLPSDRFSAERTGGSVSTLTIQRTQQEDSAVYLCASSNWDRSSYEQYFGPGTRLTVT.

The chain joins TRBV4-3 to TRBJ2-7; a weak D match, TRBD1 (5 bases). The CDR3 extends over 15 amino acids. V was shortened by 0 bases and J by 4 bases, with 13 bases between the two germline ends. Germline-derived CDR1 and CDR2 are LGHNA and YSLEER. CDR3 loop: CASSQEVGAPYEQYF. The CDR3 nucleotides read TGCGCCAGCAGCCAAGAAGTAGGGGCACCTTACGAGCAGTACTTC.

V gene TRBV28 combines with J gene TRBJ1-2; no clear D. Trimming removed 1 base from V and 6 bases from J, with 18 bases in between. In germline, CDR1 is MDHEN, CDR2 SYDVKM. The CDR3 runs to 16 residues. The CDR3 coding sequence is TGTGCCAGCAGTTTATCCTTCCGGACTCTTGCGGATGGCTACACCTTC. This gives the protein CASSLSFRTLADGYTF.

This rearrangement joins TRBV27 to TRBJ2-7, with a possible D match to TRBD1 (5 bases). V was cut by 4 bases and J by 2 bases, with 21 bases left in between. The CDR3 consists of 17 residues. CDR1 MNHEY and CDR2 SMNVEV come from the germline V gene (reference sequence). CDR3: CASSSAGSLAFAYEQYF. CDR3 sequence (DNA): TGTGCCAGCAGTTCAGCAGGGTCCCTTGCCTTCGCCTACGAGCAGTACTTC.

This chain joins TRBV27 and TRBJ2-7, with D tentatively TRBD2 (6 bases). V was shortened by 7 bases and J by 3 bases, with 19 bases between the two germline ends. From germline, CDR1 is MNHEY and CDR2 SMNVEV (reference sequence). The CDR3 spans 15 residues. This chain's CDR3 is CASTEAGLGGYEQYF. The CDR3 bases are TGTGCCAGCACCGAGGCGGGGCTGGGCGGCTACGAGCAGTACTTC.

CDR3 protein: CASSRTSGGTEAFF. The CDR3 DNA reads as TGTGCCAGCAGTCGAACCTCAGGGGGCACTGAAGCTTTCTTT. The rearrangement uses TRBV7-2 and TRBJ1-1; TRBD1 aligns across 7 bases. Trimming at V came to 6 bases and at J to 4 bases, leaving 8 bases not matched to a gene. This CDR3 has 14 residues. Looked up from germline, CDR1 is SGHTA and CDR2 is FQGNSA.

The count of this clone is one. The chain carries TRBV11-2 and TRBJ2-3, with D perhaps matching TRBD2 (6 bases). Germline V lookup: CDR1 SGHAT, CDR2 FQNNGV. The V end was cut by 0 bases, the J end by 4 bases, with 8 bases between. CDR3 length: 14 residues. The CDR3 DNA reads TGTGCCAGCAGCTTAGATGCGGGGCCAGATACGCAGTATTTT. Translation gives CASSLDAGPDTQYF.